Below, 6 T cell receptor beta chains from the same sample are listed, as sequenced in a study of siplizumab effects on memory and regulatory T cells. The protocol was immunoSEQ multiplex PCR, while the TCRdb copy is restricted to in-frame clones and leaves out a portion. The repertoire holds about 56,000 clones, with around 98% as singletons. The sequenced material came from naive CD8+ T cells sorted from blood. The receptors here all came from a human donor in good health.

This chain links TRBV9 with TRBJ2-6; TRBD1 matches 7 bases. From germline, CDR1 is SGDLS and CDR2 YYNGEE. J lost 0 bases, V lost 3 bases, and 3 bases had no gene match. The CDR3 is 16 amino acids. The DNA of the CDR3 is TGTGCCAGCAGCGGACAGGGCTACTCTGGGGCCAACGTCCTGACTTTC. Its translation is CASSGQGYSGANVLTF.

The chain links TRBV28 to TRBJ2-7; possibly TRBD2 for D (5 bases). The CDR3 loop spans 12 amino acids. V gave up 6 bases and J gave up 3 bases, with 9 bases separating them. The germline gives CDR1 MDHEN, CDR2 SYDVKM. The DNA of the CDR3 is TGTGCCAGCAGCTCTGGGAGCTACGAGCAGTACTTC. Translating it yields CASSSGSYEQYF. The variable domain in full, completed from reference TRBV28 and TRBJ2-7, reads DVKVTQSSRYLVKRTGEKVFLECVQDMDHENMFWYRQDPGLGLRLIYFSYDVKMKEKGDIPEGYSVSREKKERFSLILESASTNQTSMYLCASSSGSYEQYFGPGTRLTVT.

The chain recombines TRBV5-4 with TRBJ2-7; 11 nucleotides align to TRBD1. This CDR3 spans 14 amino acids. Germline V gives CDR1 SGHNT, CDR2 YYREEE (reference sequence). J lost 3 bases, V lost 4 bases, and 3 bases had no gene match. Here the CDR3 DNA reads TGTGCCAGCAGCGCCGGGACAGGGGGCTACGAGCAGTACTTC. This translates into CASSAGTGGYEQYF.

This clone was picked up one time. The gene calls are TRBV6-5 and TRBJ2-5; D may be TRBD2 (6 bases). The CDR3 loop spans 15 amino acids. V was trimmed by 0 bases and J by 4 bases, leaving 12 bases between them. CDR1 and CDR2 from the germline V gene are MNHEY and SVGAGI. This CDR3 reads CASSYSGGVVETQYF. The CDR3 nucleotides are TGTGCCAGCAGTTACTCGGGAGGAGTGGTAGAGACCCAGTACTTC.

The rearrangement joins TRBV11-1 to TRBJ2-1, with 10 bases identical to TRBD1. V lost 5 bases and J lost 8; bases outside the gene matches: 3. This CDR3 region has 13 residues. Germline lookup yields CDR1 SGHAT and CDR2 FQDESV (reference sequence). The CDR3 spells CASSGTGVDEQFF. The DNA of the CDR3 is TGTGCCAGCAGCGGGACAGGGGTCGATGAGCAGTTCTTC. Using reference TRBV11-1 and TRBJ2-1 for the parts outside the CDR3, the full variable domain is EAEVAQSPRYKITEKSQAVAFWCDPISGHATLYWYRQILGQGPELLVQFQDESVVDDSQLPKDRFSAERLKGVDSTLKIQPAELGDSAMYLCASSGTGVDEQFFGPGTRLTVL.

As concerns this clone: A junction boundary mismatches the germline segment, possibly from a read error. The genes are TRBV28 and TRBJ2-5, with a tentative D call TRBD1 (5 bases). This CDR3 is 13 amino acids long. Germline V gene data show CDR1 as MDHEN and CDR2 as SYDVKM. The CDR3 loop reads CASTLTGLETQYF. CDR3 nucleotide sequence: TGTGCCAGCACTTTAACAGGTTTAGAGACCCAGTACTTC.